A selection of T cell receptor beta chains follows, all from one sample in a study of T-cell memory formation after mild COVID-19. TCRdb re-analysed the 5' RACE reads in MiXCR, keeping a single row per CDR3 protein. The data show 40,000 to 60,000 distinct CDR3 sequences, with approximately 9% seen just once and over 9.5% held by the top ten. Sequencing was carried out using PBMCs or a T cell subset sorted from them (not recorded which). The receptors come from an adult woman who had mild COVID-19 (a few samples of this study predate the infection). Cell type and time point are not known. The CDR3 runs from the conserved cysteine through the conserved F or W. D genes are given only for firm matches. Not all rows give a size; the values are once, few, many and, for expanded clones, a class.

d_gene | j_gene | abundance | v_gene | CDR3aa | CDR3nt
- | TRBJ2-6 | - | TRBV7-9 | CASSLADSEVTANVLTF | TGTGCCAGCAGCTTAGCAGATTCAGAGGTCACGGCCAACGTCCTGACTTTC
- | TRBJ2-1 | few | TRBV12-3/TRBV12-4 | CASSLNPELGEQFF | TGTGCCAGCAGTTTAAACCCTGAGCTAGGTGAGCAGTTCTTC
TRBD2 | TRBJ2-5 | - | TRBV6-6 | CASSYAGTNQETQYF | TGTGCCAGCAGTTACGCCGGGACTAATCAAGAGACCCAGTACTTC
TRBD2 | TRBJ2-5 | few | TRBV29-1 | CSVDFGGVAQYF | TGCAGCGTTGATTTCGGGGGGGTGGCCCAGTACTTC
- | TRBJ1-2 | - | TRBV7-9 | CASSLKNYGYTF | TGTGCCAGCAGCTTAAAGAACTATGGCTACACCTTC
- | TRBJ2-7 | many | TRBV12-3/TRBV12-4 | CASSIGGLADEQYF | TGTGCCAGCTCGATCGGGGGCCTGGCGGACGAGCAGTACTTC
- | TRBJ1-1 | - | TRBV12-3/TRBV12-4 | CASSLDGGVGAFF | TGTGCCAGCAGTTTAGACGGCGGCGTAGGAGCTTTCTTT
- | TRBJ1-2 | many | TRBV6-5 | CASSSGPFLGYTF | TGTGCCAGCAGTTCCGGGCCCTTCCTGGGCTACACCTTC
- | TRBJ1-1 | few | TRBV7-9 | CASSSLHANTEAFF | TGTGCCAGCAGCTCCCTACACGCGAACACTGAAGCTTTCTTT
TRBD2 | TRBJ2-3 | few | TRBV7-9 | CASRLDGTSGRTDTQYF | TGTGCCAGCCGACTGGACGGGACTAGCGGGAGAACAGATACGCAGTATTTT